This T cell receptor (beta chain) was captured in a study of radiotherapy plus CTLA-4 blockade in lung cancer. In the study overall: Disease control was achieved by 31% of patients, and objective responses by 18%.

Sequencing was performed with immunoSEQ multiplex PCR; in TCRdb, only in-frame clones are kept and a portion is missing. Found here are 85,000 to 130,000 clones, more than 75% of them singletons; the top ten hold 2.4%. Study-level points and caveats: According to reports, early shifts in blood T cell clones, alongside interferon-beta, forecast response most accurately.

The germline V and J ends were trimmed by 4 bases and 9 bases, with 19 bases remaining between them. The CDR3 has 14 amino acids. Looked up from germline, CDR1 is SGHTA and CDR2 is FQGNSA. With respect to this clone: Its target is not known.

The rearrangement uses TRBV7-2 and TRBJ2-7; D is possibly TRBD2 (5 bases). The sample in question was peripheral blood, obtained from a patient treated with radiotherapy plus ipilimumab. The receptor's source is a human donor with non-small cell lung cancer that progressed on radiotherapy plus ipilimumab. Some clones in this sample may be carry-over from other donors' samples. Here the CDR3 reads CASSSRPSREGQYF. CDR3 nucleotide sequence: TGTGCCAGCAGCTCCCGCCCCAGCCGGGAAGGGCAGTACTTC.